Detailed here is one TCR beta chain. The data are from a study of blood T cell repertoires in COVID-19. Germline values: CDR1 LNHDA, CDR2 SQIVND (reference sequence). Trimming cost V 6 bases and J 2 bases, with 12 bases left between them. The CDR3 runs 14 residues. Method: immunoSEQ multiplex PCR; TCRdb's copy keeps in-frame clones and lacks some. The profile covers about 380,000 clones, with 85% appearing a single time and roughly 3.4% taken by the ten largest. Material: peripheral blood. This TCR was recovered from a woman between 18 and 29 years old with acute or convalescent COVID-19. The V gene is TRBV19, the J gene TRBJ2-3, with D perhaps matching TRBD1 (5 bases). CDR3: CASRPDIDTDTQYF. The CDR3, as DNA: TGTGCCAGTAGACCGGACATTGACACAGATACGCAGTATTTT.